The sequence of this TCR beta chain was determined in a study of cytomegalovirus exposure and HLA in healthy donors. Regarding the study as a whole: In presence/absence analyses, roughly uniform sequencing depth across donors was assumed. CMV antigen specificity was confirmed in vitro for a few CMV-associated chains. Further analysis was carried out later, and it showed several of the most significant clusters appearing linked to common viral pathogens.

The table lists this clone with a count of one. As yet, its antigen is unknown. PCR was performed using 60 Vbeta and 13 Jbeta primers. Produced via immunoSEQ multiplex PCR; TCRdb's table is partial and in-frame only. Of around 120,000 clones in the sample, nearly 80% are singletons; the top ten hold 6.3%. The CDR3 runs 14 residues. With 1 base removed from V and 6 bases from J, the gap between germline ends came to 13 bases. CDR1 and CDR2 (germline): MNHNS, SASEGT. The sample consisted of PBMCs. This TCR was recovered from a woman in her forties in good health and CMV-seronegative. J is TRBJ2-7 and V is TRBV6-1; D perhaps matches TRBD2 (5 bases). The CDR3 region has the DNA TGTGCCAGCAGTGAAGAGATGCTAGCAGCCGAGCAGTACTTC. Translating it yields CASSEEMLAAEQYF.